This T cell receptor (beta chain) was sequenced in a study of CD8+ T cells in alopecia areata. Study outcomes and limitations: Sequencing of scalp samples also captures resident alphabeta T cells of normal skin.

The CDR3 sequence is 13 residues long. The V and J ends lost 2 bases and 4 bases respectively, with 6 bases between them. Germline values: CDR1 SGHTA, CDR2 FQGNSA. Sequencing used cDNA as its template, made by extracting RNA and reverse transcribing it. Sequenced by immunoSEQ multiplex PCR; TCRdb stores in-frame clones only, minus some. This sample has about 160,000 clones, with over 45% found just once. About this clone: Its target is unknown.

This chain joins TRBV7-2 and TRBJ1-5; D remains unclear. The specimen sequenced was CD4+ T cells sorted from blood. This sequence was found in a human donor with alopecia areata. The CDR3 DNA is TGTGCCAGCAGCTTATTGCCGAATCAGCCCCAGCATTTT. Encoded protein: CASSLLPNQPQHF. Full variable domain (outside the CDR3, taken from reference TRBV7-2 and TRBJ1-5): GAGVSQSPSNKVTEKGKDVELRCDPISGHTALYWYRQSLGQGLEFLIYFQGNSAPDKSGLPSDRFSAERTGGSVSTLTIQRTQQEDSAVYLCASSLLPNQPQHFGDGTRLSIL.